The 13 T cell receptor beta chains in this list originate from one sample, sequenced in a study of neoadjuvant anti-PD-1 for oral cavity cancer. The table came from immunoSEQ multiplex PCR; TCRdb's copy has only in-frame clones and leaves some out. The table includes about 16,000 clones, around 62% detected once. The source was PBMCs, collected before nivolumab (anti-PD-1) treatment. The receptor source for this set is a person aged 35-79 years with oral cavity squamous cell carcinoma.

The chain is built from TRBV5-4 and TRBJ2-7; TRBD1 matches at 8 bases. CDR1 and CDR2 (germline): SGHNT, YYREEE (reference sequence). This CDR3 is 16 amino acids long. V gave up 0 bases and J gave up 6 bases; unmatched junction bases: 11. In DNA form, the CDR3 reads TGTGCCAGCAGCTTGGCGAGAGGGCAGGGGGCTGGCGAGCAGTACTTC. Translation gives CASSLARGQGAGEQYF.

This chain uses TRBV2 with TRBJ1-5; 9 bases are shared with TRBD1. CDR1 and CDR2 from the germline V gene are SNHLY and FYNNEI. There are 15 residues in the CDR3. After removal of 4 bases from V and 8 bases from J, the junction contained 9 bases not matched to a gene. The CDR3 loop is CASSGRGDRAEPQHF. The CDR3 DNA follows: TGTGCCAGCAGTGGTCGGGGGGACAGGGCCGAGCCCCAGCATTTT. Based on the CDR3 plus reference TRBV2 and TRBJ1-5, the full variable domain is EPEVTQTPSHQVTQMGQEVILRCVPISNHLYFYWYRQILGQKVEFLVSFYNNEISEKSEIFDDQFSVERPDGSNFTLKIRSTKLEDSAMYFCASSGRGDRAEPQHFGDGTRLSIL.

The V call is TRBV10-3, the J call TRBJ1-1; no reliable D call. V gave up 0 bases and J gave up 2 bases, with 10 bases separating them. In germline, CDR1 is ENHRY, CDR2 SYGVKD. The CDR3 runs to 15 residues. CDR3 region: CAISESGGRNTEAFF. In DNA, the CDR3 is TGTGCCATCAGTGAGTCGGGAGGGAGAAACACTGAAGCTTTCTTT.

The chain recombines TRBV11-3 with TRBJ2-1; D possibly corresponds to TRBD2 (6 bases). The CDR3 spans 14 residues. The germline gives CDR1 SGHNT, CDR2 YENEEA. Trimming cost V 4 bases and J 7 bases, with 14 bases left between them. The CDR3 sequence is CASSSGGYENEQFF. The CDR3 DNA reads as TGTGCCAGCAGCTCTGGGGGGTATGAGAATGAGCAGTTCTTC.

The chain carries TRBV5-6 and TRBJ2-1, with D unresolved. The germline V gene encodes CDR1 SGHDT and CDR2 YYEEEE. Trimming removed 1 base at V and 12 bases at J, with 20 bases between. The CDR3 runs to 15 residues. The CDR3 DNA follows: TGTGCCAGCAGCTTGTTCGTCTCTCCCTTTTCAGGGCAGTTCTTC. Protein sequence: CASSLFVSPFSGQFF.

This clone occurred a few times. This chain's CDR3 is CASSFTVWETQYF. CDR3 DNA sequence: TGTGCCAGCAGCTTCACCGTATGGGAGACCCAGTACTTC. This sequence joins TRBV7-9 and TRBJ2-5, with unresolved D. The V gene's germline CDR1 is SEHNR and CDR2 FQNEAQ (reference sequence). The CDR3 extends over 13 amino acids. Trimming took 3 bases from V and 5 from J, leaving 10 bases between them. Full variable domain (outside the CDR3, taken from reference TRBV7-9 and TRBJ2-5): DTGVSQNPRHKITKRGQNVTFRCDPISEHNRLYWYRQTLGQGPEFLTYFQNEAQLEKSRLLSDRFSAERPKGSFSTLEIQRTEQGDSAMYLCASSFTVWETQYFGPGTRLLVL.

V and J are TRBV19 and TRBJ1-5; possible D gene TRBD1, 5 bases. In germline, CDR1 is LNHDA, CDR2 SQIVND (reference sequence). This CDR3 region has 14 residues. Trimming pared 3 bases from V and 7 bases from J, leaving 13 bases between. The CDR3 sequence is CASSIWGAGQPQHF. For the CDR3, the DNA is TGTGCCAGTAGTATCTGGGGCGCGGGGCAGCCCCAGCATTTT.

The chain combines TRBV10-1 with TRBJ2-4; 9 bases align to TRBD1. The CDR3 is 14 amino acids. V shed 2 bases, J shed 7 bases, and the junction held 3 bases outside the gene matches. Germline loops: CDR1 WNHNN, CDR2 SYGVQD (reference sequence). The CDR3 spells CASSEAGQGNIQYF. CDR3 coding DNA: TGCGCCAGCAGTGAGGCGGGACAGGGCAACATTCAGTACTTC.

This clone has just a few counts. The CDR3 DNA reads as TGCGCCAGCAGCCTTGCGGTAGGGAACTATGGCTACACCTTC. Translated: CASSLAVGNYGYTF. This chain uses TRBV4-1 with TRBJ1-2; D is undetermined. There are 14 residues in the CDR3. The V gene's germline CDR1 is MGHRA and CDR2 YSYEKL. Trimming cost V 4 bases and J 2 bases, with 11 bases left between them.

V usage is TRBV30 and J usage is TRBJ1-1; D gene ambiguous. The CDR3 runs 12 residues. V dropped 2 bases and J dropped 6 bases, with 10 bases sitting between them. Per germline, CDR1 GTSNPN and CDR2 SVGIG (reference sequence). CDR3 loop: CAWSSGFPEAFF. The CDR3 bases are TGTGCCTGGAGTTCGGGTTTCCCTGAAGCTTTCTTT.

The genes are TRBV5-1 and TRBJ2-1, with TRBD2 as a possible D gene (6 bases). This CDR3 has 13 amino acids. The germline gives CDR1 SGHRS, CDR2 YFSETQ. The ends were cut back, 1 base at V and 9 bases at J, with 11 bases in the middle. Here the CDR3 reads CASSLPETSEQFF. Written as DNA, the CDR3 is TGCGCCAGCAGCTTGCCGGAGACTAGTGAGCAGTTCTTC.

In nucleotides, the CDR3 is TGTGCCAGCAGTCCGAGCGGGGCCCGCTACGAGCAGTACTTC. Its translation: CASSPSGARYEQYF. The chain combines TRBV27 with TRBJ2-7; 7 nucleotides align to TRBD2. Germline CDR1 is MNHEY and CDR2 is SMNVEV (reference sequence). This CDR3 comprises 14 residues. V gave up 5 bases and J gave up 3 bases; unmatched junction bases: 7.

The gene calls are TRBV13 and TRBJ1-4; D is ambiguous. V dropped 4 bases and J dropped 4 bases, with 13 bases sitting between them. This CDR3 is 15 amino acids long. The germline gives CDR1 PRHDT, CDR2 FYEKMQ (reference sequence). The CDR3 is CASSSGWGGNEKLFF. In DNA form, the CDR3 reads TGTGCCAGCAGCTCCGGGTGGGGTGGTAATGAAAAACTGTTTTTT.